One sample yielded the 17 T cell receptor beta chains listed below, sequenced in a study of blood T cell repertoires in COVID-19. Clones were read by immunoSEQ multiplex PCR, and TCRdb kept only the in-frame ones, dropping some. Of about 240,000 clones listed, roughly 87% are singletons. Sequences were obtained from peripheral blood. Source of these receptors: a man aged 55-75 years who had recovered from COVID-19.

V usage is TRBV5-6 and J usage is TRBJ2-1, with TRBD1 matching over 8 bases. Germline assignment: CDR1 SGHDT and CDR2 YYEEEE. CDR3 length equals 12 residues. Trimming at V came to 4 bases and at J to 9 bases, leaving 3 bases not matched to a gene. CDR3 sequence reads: CASSQGTGEQFF. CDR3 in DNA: TGTGCCAGCAGCCAAGGGACAGGTGAGCAGTTCTTC.

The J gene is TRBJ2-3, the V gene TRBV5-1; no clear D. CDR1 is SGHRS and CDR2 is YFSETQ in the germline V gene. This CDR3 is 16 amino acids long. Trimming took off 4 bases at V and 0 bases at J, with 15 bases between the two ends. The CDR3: CASSPSSIPSTDTQYF. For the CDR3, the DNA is TGCGCCAGCAGCCCTTCTAGTATCCCTAGCACAGATACGCAGTATTTT.

CDR3 sequence reads: CAFQPKGDSNQPQHF. CDR3 sequence (DNA): TGTGCCTTCCAACCTAAGGGGGACAGCAATCAGCCCCAGCATTTT. The chain recombines TRBV30 with TRBJ1-5; perhaps TRBD1 as D (6 bases). From germline, CDR1 is GTSNPN and CDR2 SVGIG (reference sequence). This CDR3 is 15 amino acids long. V was clipped by 7 bases and J by 1 base, with 17 bases between them.

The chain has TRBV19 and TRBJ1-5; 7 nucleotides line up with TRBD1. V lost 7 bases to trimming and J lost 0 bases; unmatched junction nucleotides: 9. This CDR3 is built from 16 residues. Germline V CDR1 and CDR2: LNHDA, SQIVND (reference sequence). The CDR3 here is CASTKDRSYSNQPQHF. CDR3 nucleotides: TGTGCCAGTACTAAGGACAGGTCGTATAGCAATCAGCCCCAGCATTTT.

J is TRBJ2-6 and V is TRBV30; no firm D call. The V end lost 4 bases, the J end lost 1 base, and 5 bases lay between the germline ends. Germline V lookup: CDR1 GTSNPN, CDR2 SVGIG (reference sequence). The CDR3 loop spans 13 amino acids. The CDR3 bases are TGTGCCTGGACAGGATCTGGGGCCAACGTCCTGACTTTC. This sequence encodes CAWTGSGANVLTF.

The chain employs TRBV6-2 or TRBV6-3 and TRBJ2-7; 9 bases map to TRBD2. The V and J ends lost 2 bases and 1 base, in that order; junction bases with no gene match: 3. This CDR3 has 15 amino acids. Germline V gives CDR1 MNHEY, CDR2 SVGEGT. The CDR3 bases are TGTGCCAGCAGTTACGGGCGGGGGGGATCCTACGAGCAGTACGTC. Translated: CASSYGRGGSYEQYV.

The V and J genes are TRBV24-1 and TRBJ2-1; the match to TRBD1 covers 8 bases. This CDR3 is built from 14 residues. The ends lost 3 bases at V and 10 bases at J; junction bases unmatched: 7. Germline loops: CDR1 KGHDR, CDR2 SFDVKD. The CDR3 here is CATSDTYRGKEQFF. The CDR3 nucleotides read TGTGCCACCAGTGATACATACAGGGGGAAAGAGCAGTTCTTC.

CDR3 sequence (DNA): TGTGCCAGCCGTAGGGACAGCAAAAACAATCAGCCCCAGCATTTT. This translates into CASRRDSKNNQPQHF. This rearrangement joins TRBV27 to TRBJ1-5, with 7 bases identical to TRBD1. The CDR3 has 15 residues. CDR1 and CDR2 (germline): MNHEY, SMNVEV (reference sequence). V trimming: 8 bases; J trimming: 3 bases; junction bases outside the gene matches: 10.

The CDR3 is CATSRDRTEYQPQHF. CDR3 in DNA: TGTGCCACCAGCAGAGACAGGACAGAATATCAGCCCCAGCATTTT. This chain connects TRBV15 to TRBJ1-5; the D gene is possibly TRBD1 (6 bases). The V gene's germline CDR1 is LNHNV and CDR2 YYDKDF (reference sequence). The CDR3 consists of 15 residues. Trimming stripped 0 bases from V and 5 bases from J, with 11 bases between.

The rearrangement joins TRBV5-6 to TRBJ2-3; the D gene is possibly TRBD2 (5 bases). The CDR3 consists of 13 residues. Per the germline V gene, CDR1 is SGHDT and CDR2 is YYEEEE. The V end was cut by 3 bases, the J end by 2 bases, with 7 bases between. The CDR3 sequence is CASSSGFTDTQYF. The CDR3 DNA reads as TGTGCCAGCAGCTCGGGATTCACAGATACGCAGTATTTT.

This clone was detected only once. The DNA of the CDR3 is TGCGCCAGCAGTGATCCGGCAGGGCTTCCCCCCGGGGAGCTGTTTTTT. Protein sequence: CASSDPAGLPPGELFF. The J gene is TRBJ2-2, the V gene TRBV10-2; tentatively, D is TRBD1 (5 bases). The V end was cut by 3 bases, the J end by 6 bases, with 17 bases between. Per the germline V gene, CDR1 is WSHSY and CDR2 is SAAADI. The CDR3 loop spans 16 amino acids.

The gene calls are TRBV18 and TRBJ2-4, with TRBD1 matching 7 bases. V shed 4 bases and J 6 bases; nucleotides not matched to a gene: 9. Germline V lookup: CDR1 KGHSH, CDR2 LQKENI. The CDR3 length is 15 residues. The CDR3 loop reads CASSLSRQGRNIQYF. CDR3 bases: TGTGCCAGCTCACTGAGCCGACAGGGTAGAAACATTCAGTACTTC.

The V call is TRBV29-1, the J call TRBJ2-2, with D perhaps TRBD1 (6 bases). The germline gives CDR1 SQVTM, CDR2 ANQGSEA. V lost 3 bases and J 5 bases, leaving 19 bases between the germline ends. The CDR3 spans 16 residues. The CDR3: CSVDGPGQGTTGELFF. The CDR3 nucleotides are TGCAGCGTTGATGGCCCCGGGCAGGGGACAACCGGGGAGCTGTTTTTT.

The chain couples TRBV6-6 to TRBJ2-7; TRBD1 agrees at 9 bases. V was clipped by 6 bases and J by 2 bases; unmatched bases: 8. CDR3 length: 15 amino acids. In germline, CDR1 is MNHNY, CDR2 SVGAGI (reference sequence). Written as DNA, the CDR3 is TGTGCCAGCAGCCAATACGGGACAGGGCCCTACGAGCAGTACTTC. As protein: CASSQYGTGPYEQYF.

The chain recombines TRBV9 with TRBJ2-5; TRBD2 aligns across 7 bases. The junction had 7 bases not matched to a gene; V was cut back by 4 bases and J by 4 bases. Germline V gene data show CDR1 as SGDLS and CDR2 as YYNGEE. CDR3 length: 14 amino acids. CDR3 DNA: TGTGCCAGCAGCCCTCTTGGGGGGGGAGAGACCCAGTACTTC. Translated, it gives CASSPLGGGETQYF.

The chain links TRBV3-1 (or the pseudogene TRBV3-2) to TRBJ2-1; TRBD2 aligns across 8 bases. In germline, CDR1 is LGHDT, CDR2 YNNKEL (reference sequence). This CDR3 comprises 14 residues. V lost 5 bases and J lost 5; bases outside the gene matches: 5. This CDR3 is CASSKRGGDNEQFF. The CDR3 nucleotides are TGTGCCAGCAGCAAACGGGGGGGCGACAATGAGCAGTTCTTC.

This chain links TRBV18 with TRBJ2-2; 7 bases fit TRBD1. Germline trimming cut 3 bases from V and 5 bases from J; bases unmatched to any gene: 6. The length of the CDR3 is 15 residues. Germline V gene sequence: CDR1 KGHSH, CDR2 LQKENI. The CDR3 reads CASSPLDRATGELFF. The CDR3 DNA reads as TGTGCCAGCTCACCCCTAGACAGGGCGACCGGGGAGCTGTTTTTT.